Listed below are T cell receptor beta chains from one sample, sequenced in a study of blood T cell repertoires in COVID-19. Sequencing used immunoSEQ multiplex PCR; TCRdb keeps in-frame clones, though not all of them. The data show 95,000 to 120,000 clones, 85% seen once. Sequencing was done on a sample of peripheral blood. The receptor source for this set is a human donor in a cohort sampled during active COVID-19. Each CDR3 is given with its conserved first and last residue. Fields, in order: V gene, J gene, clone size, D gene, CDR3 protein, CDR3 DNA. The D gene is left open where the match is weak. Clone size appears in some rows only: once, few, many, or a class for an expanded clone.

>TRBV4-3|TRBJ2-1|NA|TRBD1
CASSSTPDRGLNEQFF
TGCGCCAGCAGCTCCACCCCCGACAGGGGGCTTAATGAGCAGTTCTTC
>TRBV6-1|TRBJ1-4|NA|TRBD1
CASSEALGTGNEKLFF
TGTGCCAGCAGTGAAGCGTTGGGGACAGGTAATGAAAAACTGTTTTTT
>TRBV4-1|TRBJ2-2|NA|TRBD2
CASSQDSSGGAGELFF
TGCGCCAGCAGCCAAGATAGTAGCGGGGGGGCCGGGGAGCTGTTTTTT
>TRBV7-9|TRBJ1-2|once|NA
CASSWWGEEPYGYTF
TGTGCCAGCAGCTGGTGGGGGGAGGAGCCCTATGGCTACACCTTC
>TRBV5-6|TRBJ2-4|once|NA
CASTRRDIGDIQYF
TGTGCCAGCACCCGGCGCGACATCGGGGACATTCAGTACTTC
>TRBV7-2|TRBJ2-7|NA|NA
CASSTRGQGKGNPYEQYF
TGTGCCAGCAGCACCCGCGGGCAGGGGAAAGGCAATCCCTACGAGCAGTACTTC
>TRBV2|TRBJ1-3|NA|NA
CASSLKTQGTGNTIYF
TGTGCCAGCAGCCTCAAAACGCAGGGCACCGGAAACACCATATATTTT
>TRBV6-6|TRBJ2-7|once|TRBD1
CASSYPSRQGFYEQYF
TGTGCCAGCAGTTACCCCTCTCGACAGGGGTTCTACGAGCAGTACTTC
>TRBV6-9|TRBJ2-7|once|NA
CASGGGDSYEQYF
TGTGCCAGCGGAGGGGGCGACTCCTACGAGCAGTACTTC
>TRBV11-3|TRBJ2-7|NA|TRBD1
CASSLSTGGQYEQYF
TGTGCCAGCAGCTTAAGCACAGGGGGTCAGTACGAGCAGTACTTC
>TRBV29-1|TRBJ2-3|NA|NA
CSGNLPGGAADTQYF
TGCAGCGGCAATCTTCCTGGGGGGGCTGCAGATACGCAGTATTTT
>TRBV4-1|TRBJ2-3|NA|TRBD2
CASSQEIYGLAGSTDTQYF
TGCGCCAGCAGCCAAGAGATCTATGGACTAGCGGGTAGCACAGATACGCAGTATTTT
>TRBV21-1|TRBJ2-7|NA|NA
CASSKARAGPSSYEQYF
TGTGCCAGCAGCAAAGCGAGGGCGGGCCCGAGCTCCTACGAGCAGTACTTC
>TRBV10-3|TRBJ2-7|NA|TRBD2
CAIRERGLSYEQYF
TGTGCCATCAGGGAGCGGGGGTTATCCTACGAGCAGTACTTC
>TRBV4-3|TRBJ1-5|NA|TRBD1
CASSQDFGQGNQPQHF
TGCGCCAGCAGCCAAGATTTTGGACAGGGCAATCAGCCCCAGCATTTT
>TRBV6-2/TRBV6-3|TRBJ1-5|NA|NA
CASSYWQNQPQHF
TGTGCCAGCAGTTACTGGCAGAATCAGCCCCAGCATTTT
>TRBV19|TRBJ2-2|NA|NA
CASSIEGGLSGELFF
TGTGCCAGTAGTATAGAGGGGGGGCTATCCGGGGAGCTGTTTTTT